This T cell receptor beta chain derives from a study of T cell repertoires in cytomegalovirus infection. About the study: CMV infection plus the matching HLA type was flagged by public TCR beta signatures. Notes on the study in general: Dominating the ex vivo response were HLA-C-restricted CMV-specific TCR beta clonotypes.

CDR3 size: 16 residues. Trimming cost V 4 bases and J 4 bases, with 17 bases left between them. In germline, CDR1 is SEHNR, CDR2 FQNEAQ (reference sequence). This clonotype has only a few counts. Its cognate antigen is unknown. TCRdb reanalysed the reads using MiXCR and keeps one entry per CDR3 protein. The repertoire has hundreds of thousands of distinct CDR3 sequences, around 18% of them found once; the top ten carry approximately 10%. The specimen sequenced was PBMCs. This rearrangement joins TRBV7-9 to TRBJ1-5; weak D call: TRBD1 (6 bases). The TCR comes from a human donor in good health (CMV status not recorded). Some clones in this sample may be carry-over from other donors' samples. The CDR3 DNA is TGTGCCAGCAGCTCGAAAGAGGACAGACTGAATCAGCCCCAGCATTTT. It is translated as CASSSKEDRLNQPQHF.